This is a list of T cell receptor beta chains from one sample in a study of graft-versus-host responses after intestinal transplantation. No antigen has been assigned to these receptors. This table comes from immunoSEQ multiplex PCR, and its TCRdb copy is limited to in-frame clones, with some not included. Of tens of thousands of clones detected, around 89% appear once; the ten largest clones hold about 4.2%. The sample here was unstimulated CD8+ T cells sorted from spleen or lymph node cells, taken before transplant. The receptors here all came from a human donor who was the organ donor for an intestinal transplant. The CDR3 runs from the conserved cysteine through the conserved F or W. A D gene is named only where the DNA matches it firmly. Only part of the rows carry a size: once, few, many, or a class if the clone is expanded.

D,J,size,V,DNA,CDR3
NA,TRBJ1-4,NA,TRBV6-1,TGTGCCAGCAGTGAAATGATGGGGCATGGGACTAATGAAAAACTGTTTTTT,CASSEMMGHGTNEKLFF
TRBD1,TRBJ2-1,NA,TRBV5-4,TGTGCCAGCACTGACAGGGGAGGTGAGCAGTTCTTC,CASTDRGGEQFF
TRBD1,TRBJ1-1,NA,TRBV9,TGTGCCAGCAGCCCGCAGGGGGATGCGAGGACTGAAGCTTTCTTT,CASSPQGDARTEAFF
NA,TRBJ1-1,once,TRBV4-2,TGTGCCAGCAGCCAAGAGGTTGGCGGGCGGGATGAAGCTTTCTTT,CASSQEVGGRDEAFF
NA,TRBJ1-5,NA,TRBV11-2,TGTGCCAGCAGCTTAAGCGGGTTAGGTCAGCCCCAGCATTTT,CASSLSGLGQPQHF
TRBD1,TRBJ1-2,NA,TRBV10-3,TGTGCCATTTTAACAGGGGGCGAGGATGGCTACACCTTC,CAILTGGEDGYTF
TRBD1,TRBJ1-2,NA,TRBV6-4,TGTGCCAGCAGCATTAGGGCAGGGGGTATTTCGGACTATGGCTACACCTTC,CASSIRAGGISDYGYTF
NA,TRBJ1-1,NA,TRBV6-5,TGTGCCAGCAGTTTGGGTTCCAGGGGTTACACTGAAGCTTTCTTT,CASSLGSRGYTEAFF
NA,TRBJ2-2,NA,TRBV27,TGTGCCAGCAGTTCCTTGGCGGGGATTATCGGGGAGCTGTTTTTT,CASSSLAGIIGELFF
NA,TRBJ2-3,NA,TRBV4-1,TGCGCCAGCAGCCAGTCTATTGGAGGGCTATACACAGATACGCAGTATTTT,CASSQSIGGLYTDTQYF
NA,TRBJ1-5,few,TRBV6-6,TGTGCCAGCAGCAACAATCAGCCCCAGCATTTT,CASSNNQPQHF
NA,TRBJ1-4,NA,TRBV25-1,TGTGCCAGTGGGACATCCGGCGGGGAAAAACTGTTTTTT,CASGTSGGEKLFF
NA,TRBJ2-5,NA,TRBV6-5,TGTGCCAGCAGTTCTCGACGGACTCAAGAGACCCAGTACTTC,CASSSRRTQETQYF
TRBD1,TRBJ1-6,NA,TRBV6-5,TGTGCCAGCAGGCTCGGGACAGCCGAGAATTCACCCCTCCACTTT,CASRLGTAENSPLHF
NA,TRBJ2-6,once,TRBV27,TGTGCCAGCAGTCCAGGGAACTCTGGGGCCAACGTCCTGACTTTC,CASSPGNSGANVLTF
NA,TRBJ2-1,NA,TRBV2,TGTGCCAGCAGTTACTCAGACGTCAGGACTACAACATACAATGAGCAGTTCTTC,CASSYSDVRTTTYNEQFF
TRBD1,TRBJ1-1,NA,TRBV15,TGTGCCACCAGCAGAGAGACAGGGAGGGAAGCTTTCTTT,CATSRETGREAFF
NA,TRBJ2-3,NA,TRBV7-6,TGTGCCAGCAGCTTAGCACAGGGCACAGATACGCAGTATTTT,CASSLAQGTDTQYF
NA,TRBJ2-5,NA,TRBV6-1,TGTGCCAGCAGTGTAGAGACAGGCAACCAAGAGACCCAGTACTTC,CASSVETGNQETQYF
NA,TRBJ2-3,NA,TRBV10-1,TGCGCCAGCAGTGAGTCCGGGCGGGGCGGGGTAGATACGCAGTATTTT,CASSESGRGGVDTQYF
NA,TRBJ2-1,NA,TRBV28,TGTGCCAGCAGTTTAACTATGAGCGACTCCTACAATGAGCAGTTCTTC,CASSLTMSDSYNEQFF
TRBD1,TRBJ2-2,NA,TRBV10-1,TGCGCCAGCAGTGGTCCGGGACAGGGGAACACCGGGGAGCTGTTTTTT,CASSGPGQGNTGELFF
NA,TRBJ2-1,NA,TRBV27,TGTGCCAGCAGTTTTAGCACCTACAATGAGCAGTTCTTC,CASSFSTYNEQFF
TRBD2,TRBJ2-3,NA,TRBV5-4,TGTGCCAGCAGCTATCTTACCGGGACTAGCGGAGATACGCAGTATTTT,CASSYLTGTSGDTQYF
NA,TRBJ2-1,NA,TRBV4-2,TGTGCCAGCAGCCCCTTACTAGCCGATTCGTACAATGAGCAGTTCTTC,CASSPLLADSYNEQFF
TRBD1,TRBJ1-6,few,TRBV19,TGTGCCAGTATTGCGAGGACAGGGAATTCACCCCTCCACTTT,CASIARTGNSPLHF
NA,TRBJ2-1,NA,TRBV5-1,TGCGCCAGCAGCTTGGGGGGGCTATCCTACAATGAGCAGTTCTTC,CASSLGGLSYNEQFF
NA,TRBJ2-5,NA,TRBV5-6,TGTGCCAGCAGCTTGATTGGGAACAGGGAAGAGACCCAGTACTTC,CASSLIGNREETQYF
NA,TRBJ1-5,NA,TRBV19,TGTGCCAGTAGTTCTGGGGACACTAGCAATCAGCCCCAGCATTTT,CASSSGDTSNQPQHF
NA,TRBJ2-6,NA,TRBV9,TGTGCCAGCAGCGTAGCTGGAGGACGGGTCCTCTCTGGGGCCAACGTCCTGACTTTC,CASSVAGGRVLSGANVLTF
NA,TRBJ1-5,NA,TRBV4-3,TGCGCCAGCAGCCAGACCCTCCGGGGAGGTCAGCCCCAGCATTTT,CASSQTLRGGQPQHF
NA,TRBJ2-4,NA,TRBV6-5,TGTGCCAGCAGTTACGGGCAGAGATCCCTAAACATTCAGTACTTC,CASSYGQRSLNIQYF
NA,TRBJ2-3,NA,TRBV5-6,TGTGCCAGCAGCTTGGGACTCGGGGGCACAGATACGCAGTATTTT,CASSLGLGGTDTQYF
TRBD1,TRBJ2-3,once,TRBV27,TGTGCCAGCAGTTCCGACAGGGCTAGGAAGACGCAGTATTTT,CASSSDRARKTQYF
TRBD1,TRBJ1-2,NA,TRBV28,TGTGCCAGCAGTTTGGGACAGTCGAACTATGGCTACACCTTC,CASSLGQSNYGYTF
NA,TRBJ1-5,NA,TRBV6-1,TGTGCCAGCAGTGTAGAAGTTTATAGCAATCAGCCCCAGCATTTT,CASSVEVYSNQPQHF
TRBD1,TRBJ1-5,NA,TRBV6-5,TGTGCCAGCAGTTTCAGACAGGGGCCGCGCAATCAGCCCCAGCATTTT,CASSFRQGPRNQPQHF
NA,TRBJ2-5,once,TRBV27,TGTGCCAGCAGTTTCCAGGGATCAGAGACCCAGTACTTC,CASSFQGSETQYF
TRBD2,TRBJ2-3,NA,TRBV27,TGTGCCAGCAGTCCGACTAGCGGGGGGCTCACTTATACGCAGTATTTT,CASSPTSGGLTYTQYF
NA,TRBJ2-3,NA,TRBV6-4,TGTGCCAGCAGTGACTCGCAGGGGCCAGATACGCAGTATTTT,CASSDSQGPDTQYF
NA,TRBJ2-3,NA,TRBV28,TGTGCCAGCAGTTCGGGGATGCAGTATTTT,CASSSGMQYF
TRBD1,TRBJ2-3,NA,TRBV10-2,TGCGCCAGCACCACCACCCCACAGGGGTCCCTCGGAAATACGCAGTATTTT,CASTTTPQGSLGNTQYF
NA,TRBJ2-3,few,TRBV6-1,TGTGCCAGCAGTGTAACGAGGGGGGGACCAGATACGCAGTATTTT,CASSVTRGGPDTQYF
NA,TRBJ1-4,NA,TRBV27,TGTGCCAGCAGTCTTAACAGGATCCCAGGCACTAATGAAAAACTGTTTTTT,CASSLNRIPGTNEKLFF
NA,TRBJ2-5,NA,TRBV7-9,TGTGCCAGCAGGGAGATGGGACTCACACAAGAGACCCAGTACTTC,CASREMGLTQETQYF
TRBD1,TRBJ1-1,NA,TRBV6-1,TGTGCCAGCAGTGAAGCGGACAGGTTGAACACTGAAGCTTTCTTT,CASSEADRLNTEAFF
NA,TRBJ1-2,NA,TRBV7-9,TGTGCCGGAGCAGTAGGAAGCTATGGCTACACCTTC,CAGAVGSYGYTF
NA,TRBJ2-1,once,TRBV6-4,TGTGCCAGCAGTGTCACAAATAACCCTGACAGCGTAACCTACAATGAGCAGTTCTTC,CASSVTNNPDSVTYNEQFF
NA,TRBJ2-3,NA,TRBV19,TGTGCCAGTACCAATACCCCCCGGGTGGTAGATACGCAGTATTTT,CASTNTPRVVDTQYF
NA,TRBJ1-2,NA,TRBV10-3,TGTGCCATCAGTGAGTCGACCGGGGAGGGCTATGGCTACACCTTC,CAISESTGEGYGYTF
TRBD2,TRBJ2-1,NA,TRBV6-5,TGTGCCAGCAGTTTATCTAGCGGGGGGCCTCACAATGAGCAGTTCTTC,CASSLSSGGPHNEQFF
TRBD1,TRBJ1-1,NA,TRBV7-6,TGTGCCAGCAGCCCATTGACAGGGGTTGTGAACACTGAAGCTTTCTTT,CASSPLTGVVNTEAFF
TRBD1,TRBJ1-5,NA,TRBV28,TGTGCCACATTGCCAGGGGGCTTGAGCAATCAGCCCCAGCATTTT,CATLPGGLSNQPQHF
NA,TRBJ1-4,NA,TRBV4-1,TGCGCCAGCAGCCAAAAACAGGACAGCCAGTTTAGGGAAAAACTGTTTTTT,CASSQKQDSQFREKLFF
NA,TRBJ2-1,NA,TRBV4-1,TGCGCCAGCAGAGGGGCGAACGGCGGCAATGAGCAGTTCTTC,CASRGANGGNEQFF
NA,TRBJ2-1,NA,TRBV5-4,TGTGCCACCCACGACAGGGGACTATCCTACAATGAGCAGTTCTTC,CATHDRGLSYNEQFF
NA,TRBJ2-5,NA,TRBV7-6,TGTGCCAGCAGCTTATGGCACAGTCAAGAGACCCAGTACTTC,CASSLWHSQETQYF
NA,TRBJ1-2,NA,TRBV5-1,TGCGCCAGCAAACGAAGTTGGGCAGGTTATGGCTACACCTTC,CASKRSWAGYGYTF
NA,TRBJ1-1,NA,TRBV29-1,TGCAGCGTCGCACAGGACCTCACTGAAGCTTTCTTT,CSVAQDLTEAFF